This T cell receptor beta chain was sequenced during a study of blood T cell repertoires in COVID-19. Study context: From the United States, Italy and Spain came samples of acute and convalescent COVID-19. T cells, B-cell-depleted T cells, or PBMCs provided the cDNA or gDNA that served as material.

CDR1 SGHRS and CDR2 YFSETQ come from the germline V gene. CDR3 size: 15 residues. V was clipped by 0 bases and J by 9 bases, with 16 bases between them. As processed by the authors: From reference gene primer amplification, estimates of nucleated cell counts were derived. This table comes from immunoSEQ multiplex PCR, and its TCRdb copy is limited to in-frame clones, with some not included. V, J and clone size derive from that table, while D and trimming were established from the DNA sequence. Here the sample spans 250,000 or so clones, about 86% being singletons. The source of this sequence is a man in his sixties with acute or convalescent COVID-19. V usage is TRBV5-1 and J usage is TRBJ2-1; D is possibly TRBD2 (5 bases). The sequenced sample consisted of peripheral blood. The CDR3 sequence is CASSLDFPARGEQFF. The CDR3 nucleotides are TGCGCCAGCAGCTTGGACTTTCCAGCACGGGGTGAGCAGTTCTTC.